This T cell receptor beta chain originates from a study of shared clonotypes between healthy human individuals. About the study: The cohort comprised a couple of women and a few men. Their ages spanned 18 to 49 years.

Sequencing was performed with immunoSEQ multiplex PCR; in TCRdb, only in-frame clones are kept and a portion is missing. The table includes about 700,000 clones, approximately 79% detected once. Only Caucasian adults living in Nashville, Tennessee made up the donor group. Splitting of CD4+ cells produced CD45RA+ naive and CD45RA-negative memory subsets. V was clipped by 0 bases and J by 3 bases, with 13 bases between them. The germline V gene has CDR1 SGHNT and CDR2 YYREEE (reference sequence). This CDR3 has 15 amino acids. The sample consisted of memory CD4+ T cells sorted from blood. As to subset: CD45RA-negative fraction. This TCR was recovered from a woman in her twenties or thirties in good health. This chain joins TRBV5-4 and TRBJ2-7, with a possible D match to TRBD2 (6 bases). The CDR3: CASSLARGHDYEQYF. CDR3 in DNA: TGTGCCAGCAGCTTGGCGCGGGGCCACGACTACGAGCAGTACTTC.